The present TCR beta chain was sequenced within a study of Graves' ophthalmopathy and Graves' hyperthyroidism. Study in general: Before any treatment, peripheral blood was taken at the initial diagnosis.

Of note for this clonotype: As yet, its antigen is unknown.

For repertoire sequencing, the TCR beta CDR3 regions were amplified from RNA transcripts. HTBI primers primed a first-round RT-PCR, and a second-round multiplex PCR followed. A single record per CDR3 protein comes from TCRdb applying MiXCR to the multiplex PCR reads. The table lists about 740,000 distinct CDR3 sequences, around 40% of them singletons. CDR3 length: 20 amino acids. From germline, CDR1 is SQVTM and CDR2 ANQGSEA. Study-wide results and limits: In blood, most expanded thyroid clonotypes above 0.001 frequency were also detected.

J is TRBJ1-6 and V is TRBV29-1, with TRBD1 matching 10 bases. The specimen sequenced was peripheral blood. The clonotype was recovered from an adult man with Graves' ophthalmopathy. CDR3 sequence: CSAHVGPGQGPDINNSPLHF. CDR3 DNA sequence: TGCAGTGCTCATGTGGGTCCGGGACAGGGGCCTGACATTAATAATTCACCCCTCCACTTT.